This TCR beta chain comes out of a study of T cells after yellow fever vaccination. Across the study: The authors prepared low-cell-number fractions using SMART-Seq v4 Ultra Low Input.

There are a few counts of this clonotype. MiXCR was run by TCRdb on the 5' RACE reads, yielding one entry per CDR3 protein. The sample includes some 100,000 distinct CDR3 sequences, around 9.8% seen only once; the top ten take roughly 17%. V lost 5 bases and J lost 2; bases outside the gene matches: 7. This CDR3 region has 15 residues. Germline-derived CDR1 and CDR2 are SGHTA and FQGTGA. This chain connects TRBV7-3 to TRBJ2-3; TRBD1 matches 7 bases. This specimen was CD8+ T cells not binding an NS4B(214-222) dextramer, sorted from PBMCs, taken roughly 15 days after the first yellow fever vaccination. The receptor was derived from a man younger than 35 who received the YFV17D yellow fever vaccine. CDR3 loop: CASSPAQGSTDTQYF. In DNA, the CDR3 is TGTGCCAGCAGCCCCGCACAGGGGTCCACAGATACGCAGTATTTT.